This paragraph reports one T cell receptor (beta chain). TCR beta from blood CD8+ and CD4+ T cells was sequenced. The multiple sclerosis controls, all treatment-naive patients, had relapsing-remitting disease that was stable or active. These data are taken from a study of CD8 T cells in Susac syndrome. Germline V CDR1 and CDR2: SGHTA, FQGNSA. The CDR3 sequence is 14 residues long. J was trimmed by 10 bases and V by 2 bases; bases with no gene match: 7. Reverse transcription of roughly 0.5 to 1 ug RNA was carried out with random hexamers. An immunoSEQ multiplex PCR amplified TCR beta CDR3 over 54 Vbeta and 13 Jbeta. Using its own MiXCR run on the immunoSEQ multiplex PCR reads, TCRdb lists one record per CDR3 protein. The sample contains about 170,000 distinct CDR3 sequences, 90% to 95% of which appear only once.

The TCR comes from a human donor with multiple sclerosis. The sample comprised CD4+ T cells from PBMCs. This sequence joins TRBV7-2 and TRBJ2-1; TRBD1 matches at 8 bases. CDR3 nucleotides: TGTGCCAGCAGCTTAAAAACAGGGGGTTGGGAGCAGTTCTTC. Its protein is CASSLKTGGWEQFF.